The 17 T cell receptor beta chains presented below share a single source sample, sequenced in a study of cytomegalovirus exposure and HLA in healthy donors. A multiplex PCR was run with 60 Vbeta primers and 13 Jbeta primers. Using immunoSEQ multiplex PCR, the repertoire was profiled, and TCRdb retains in-frame clones only, with some absent. This sample yields 110,000 to 150,000 clones, of which approximately 70% are seen a single time; approximately 2.3% belongs to the top ten. The sample comprised PBMCs. The receptors originated from a woman aged 55-69 years in good health and CMV-seropositive.

The J gene is TRBJ1-1, the V gene TRBV5-1, with a weak D call TRBD1 (5 bases). CDR1 and CDR2 (germline): SGHRS, YFSETQ. There are 13 residues in the CDR3. With 4 bases removed from V and 1 base from J, the gap between germline ends came to 8 bases. This CDR3 reads CASSQTENTEAFF. CDR3 nucleotides: TGCGCCAGCAGCCAGACAGAGAACACTGAAGCTTTCTTT.

The chain combines TRBV5-1 with TRBJ2-1; 12 bases are shared with TRBD2. The CDR3 loop spans 15 amino acids. V gave up 0 bases and J gave up 8 bases; unmatched junction bases: 3. Germline V lookup: CDR1 SGHRS, CDR2 YFSETQ. The CDR3 DNA is TGCGCCAGCAGCTTGGTGACTAGCGGGAGCCATGAGCAGTTCTTC. Protein product: CASSLVTSGSHEQFF.

This clone was found once. The gene calls are TRBV9 and TRBJ2-1; D unresolved. Trimming removed 3 bases at V and 6 bases at J, with 10 bases between. CDR1 and CDR2 (germline): SGDLS, YYNGEE. This CDR3 region has 13 residues. CDR3 loop: CASSAEVRNEQFF. For the CDR3, the DNA is TGTGCCAGCAGCGCCGAGGTGCGCAATGAGCAGTTCTTC.

The chain recombines TRBV28 with TRBJ2-7; D is possibly TRBD2 (6 bases). Germline V gene sequence: CDR1 MDHEN, CDR2 SYDVKM. The CDR3 length is 14 residues. Trimming took off 8 bases at V and 2 bases at J, with 16 bases between the two ends. The CDR3 region has the DNA TGTGCCAGCGAAAGCGACGGCGGGGCCTACGAGCAGTACTTC. This gives the protein CASESDGGAYEQYF.

This rearrangement joins TRBV30 to TRBJ2-5; TRBD1 matches 10 bases. CDR3 length: 13 residues. J lost 7 bases, V lost 7 bases, and 9 bases had no gene match. Germline CDR1 and CDR2: GTSNPN and SVGIG (reference sequence). The CDR3 bases are TGTGCCTTGGAGGACAGGGGGGTCGTGACCCAGTACTTC. Amino acid sequence: CALEDRGVVTQYF. Together with reference TRBV30 and TRBJ2-5, the CDR3 gives the full variable domain: SQTIHQWPATLVQPVGSPLSLECTVEGTSNPNLYWYRQAAGRGLQLLFYSVGIGQISSEVPQNLSASRPQDRQFILSSKKLLLSDSGFYLCALEDRGVVTQYFGPGTRLLVL.

This rearrangement joins TRBV28 to TRBJ2-1, with 9 bases fitting TRBD2. The CDR3 loop spans 16 amino acids. J gave up 1 base and V 10 bases, and 11 bases lay outside the gene matches. Germline V gene data show CDR1 as MDHEN and CDR2 as SYDVKM. The CDR3, as DNA: TGTGCCACCGTTGCGGCGAGCGGGAGGTCCTACAATGAGCAGTTCTTC. Amino acids: CATVAASGRSYNEQFF.

V gene TRBV30 combines with J gene TRBJ2-1; 7 bases align to TRBD1. With 4 bases clipped from V and 6 bases from J, the junction kept 12 bases outside the gene matches. Germline V gives CDR1 GTSNPN, CDR2 SVGIG (reference sequence). The CDR3 runs 15 residues. The CDR3 DNA sequence: TGTGCCTGGACCCTAGGGGGCTCGCGGTCCAATGAGCAGTTCTTC. It specifies CAWTLGGSRSNEQFF.

With respect to this clone: Additional DNA sequences in this sample encode the identical CDR3. The rearrangement links TRBV28 to TRBJ2-3, with D unclear. Germline V gene lookup returns CDR1 MDHEN and CDR2 SYDVKM. The length of the CDR3 is 13 residues. Between the trimmed V and J ends, which lost 2 bases and 1 base, there was a span of 4 bases. CDR3 protein: CASSLGGTDTQYF. In DNA, the CDR3 is TGTGCCAGCAGTTTAGGAGGCACAGATACGCAGTATTTT.

J is TRBJ2-2 and V is TRBV7-9; TRBD1 aligns across 7 bases. The CDR3 length is 14 residues. The germline V gene has CDR1 SEHNR and CDR2 FQNEAQ (reference sequence). V lost 5 bases and J lost 5; bases outside the gene matches: 5. In DNA, the CDR3 is TGTGCCAGCAGCCCCGAGACAGGGACCGGGGAGCTGTTTTTT. This gives the protein CASSPETGTGELFF.

V is TRBV6-6 and J is TRBJ2-1, with D perhaps TRBD2 (6 bases). The CDR3 is 16 amino acids. V was pared by 8 bases and J by 0 bases, with 17 bases between. CDR1 and CDR2 (germline): MNHNY, SVGAGI (reference sequence). CDR3 protein: CASARDSPDSYNEQFF. CDR3 bases: TGTGCCAGCGCCCGGGACTCCCCAGACTCCTACAATGAGCAGTTCTTC.

This clone was detected once. The chain uses TRBV5-1 and TRBJ2-2, with 15 bases fitting TRBD2. The V gene's germline CDR1 is SGHRS and CDR2 YFSETQ. The CDR3 runs 16 residues. After removal of 9 bases from V and 5 bases from J, the junction contained 8 bases not matched to a gene. The CDR3 protein is CATKSGLAGGTGELFF. The DNA for the CDR3 is TGCGCCACCAAATCGGGACTAGCGGGAGGTACCGGGGAGCTGTTTTTT.

The rearrangement uses TRBV19 and TRBJ1-5, with 8 bases aligning to TRBD1. CDR1 and CDR2 from the germline V gene are LNHDA and SQIVND (reference sequence). V lost 6 bases to trimming and J lost 5 bases; unmatched junction nucleotides: 9. The CDR3 runs to 15 residues. The CDR3 coding sequence is TGTGCCAGTAGGCCGGACAGGGTCCAGTATCAGCCCCAGCATTTT. Encoded protein: CASRPDRVQYQPQHF.

This sequence joins TRBV6-6 and TRBJ2-3, with D hard to call. Per the germline V gene, CDR1 is MNHNY and CDR2 is SVGAGI (reference sequence). The V end was cut by 6 bases, the J end by 7 bases, with 14 bases between. The length of the CDR3 is 13 residues. The CDR3 nucleotides are TGTGCCAGCAGCCCTGGGCTGTCTAATACGCAGTATTTT. Translating gives CASSPGLSNTQYF.

The chain uses TRBV2 and TRBJ1-2; 9 nucleotides align to TRBD1. With 6 bases clipped from V and 4 bases from J, the junction kept 6 bases outside the gene matches. Germline V gene lookup returns CDR1 SNHLY and CDR2 FYNNEI. The CDR3 runs to 14 residues. The CDR3 nucleotides read TGTGCCAGCAGACGAACAGGGGGCGGCTATGGCTACACCTTC. Amino acid sequence: CASRRTGGGYGYTF. The variable domain in full, completed from reference TRBV2 and TRBJ1-2, reads EPEVTQTPSHQVTQMGQEVILRCVPISNHLYFYWYRQILGQKVEFLVSFYNNEISEKSEIFDDQFSVERPDGSNFTLKIRSTKLEDSAMYFCASRRTGGGYGYTFGSGTRLTVV.

The chain couples TRBV19 to TRBJ2-3; 8 bases agree with TRBD2. This CDR3 spans 14 amino acids. CDR1 is LNHDA, CDR2 SQIVND, per germline (reference sequence). Trimming took 8 bases from V and 2 from J; bases not matched to a gene: 6. CDR3 loop: CASYSGEITDTQYF. CDR3 bases: TGTGCCAGTTATAGCGGGGAAATCACAGATACGCAGTATTTT.

The V call is TRBV10-3, the J call TRBJ1-5, with TRBD1 matching 11 bases. CDR3 length equals 14 residues. V shed 10 bases, J shed 3 bases, and the junction held 5 bases outside the gene matches. The germline gives CDR1 ENHRY, CDR2 SYGVKD. The CDR3 bases are TGTGCCAGCGGGACAGGGGGGACCAATCAGCCCCAGCATTTT. Protein sequence: CASGTGGTNQPQHF.

This chain links TRBV7-9 with TRBJ1-3, with TRBD1 as a possible D gene (6 bases). V was shortened by 0 bases and J by 6 bases, with 12 bases between the two germline ends. In germline, CDR1 is SEHNR, CDR2 FQNEAQ (reference sequence). The CDR3 has 15 amino acids. CDR3 protein: CASSLAGTGQNTIYF. CDR3 sequence (DNA): TGTGCCAGCAGCTTAGCCGGAACAGGGCAAAACACCATATATTTT.